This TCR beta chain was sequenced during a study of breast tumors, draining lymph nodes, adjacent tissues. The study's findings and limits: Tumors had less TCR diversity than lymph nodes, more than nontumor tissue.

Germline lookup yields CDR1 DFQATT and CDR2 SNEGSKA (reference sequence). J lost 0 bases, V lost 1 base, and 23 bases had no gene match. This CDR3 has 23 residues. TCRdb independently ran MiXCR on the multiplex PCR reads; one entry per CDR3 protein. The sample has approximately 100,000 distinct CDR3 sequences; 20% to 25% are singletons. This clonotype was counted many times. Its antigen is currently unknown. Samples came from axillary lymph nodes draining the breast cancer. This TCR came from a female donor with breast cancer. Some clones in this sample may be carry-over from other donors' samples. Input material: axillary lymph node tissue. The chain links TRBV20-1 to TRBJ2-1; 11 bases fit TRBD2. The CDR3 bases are TGCAGTGCTAGAGTAAGGACAGAAGAGGGGACTAGCGGTCTCTACAGCTCCTACAATGAGCAGTTCTTC. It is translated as CSARVRTEEGTSGLYSSYNEQFF.